Following are 11 T cell receptor beta chains from one sample sequenced in a study of T cells expressing NK-cell markers (dated by TCRdb to 2020 to 2022). Library preparation used 5' RACE. Instrument on record: Illumina HiSeq 2000. The reads, reprocessed by TCRdb, yield one row per CDR3 protein sequence and no DNA. The table for this sample shows a few hundred thousand distinct CDR3 sequences. The ten top clones hold roughly 3.6% of the sample. The sequencing input was blood T cells: a sorted CD56 or NKG2C T cell subset, CD4+ or CD8+ T cells, or bulk PBMC T cells (not recorded which). The receptors come from a man aged 18 to 30 in good health. Donor details come from another sample of the same person, matched by shared clones.

This chain connects TRBV30 to TRBJ1-1; TCRdb's assignment of TRBD1 cannot be checked, as there is no DNA. This CDR3 is 14 amino acids long. Germline V gene data show CDR1 as GTSNPN and CDR2 as SVGIG (reference sequence). CDR3 residues: CAWRATGALMEAFF.

This chain links TRBV5-4 with TRBJ2-5; TCRdb's assignment of TRBD2 cannot be checked, as there is no DNA. The CDR3 contains 15 residues. Germline lookup yields CDR1 SGHNT and CDR2 YYREEE (reference sequence). The CDR3: CASSPRGRAGETQYF.

The chain combines TRBV7-9 with TRBJ2-3; TCRdb's D call, TRBD2, is unchecked because there is no DNA. Per germline, CDR1 SEHNR and CDR2 FQNEAQ (reference sequence). CDR3 length equals 15 residues. The CDR3 region is CASEGGLAGTDTQYF.

The chain recombines TRBV10-3 with TRBJ2-3; no DNA is available, so the TRBD2 call from TCRdb remains unchecked. Per the germline V gene, CDR1 is ENHRY and CDR2 is SYGVKD. CDR3 length equals 14 residues. CDR3 protein: CAIRGGSPTDTQYF.

The chain is built from TRBV20-1 and TRBJ2-3; the D call from TCRdb, TRBD2, cannot be confirmed without DNA. The CDR3 has 14 residues. The germline gives CDR1 DFQATT, CDR2 SNEGSKA (reference sequence). The CDR3 protein is CSARRQRGADTQYF.

The chain recombines TRBV27 with TRBJ2-7; the TCRdb D gene call, TRBD2, has no DNA to confirm it. The CDR3 has 14 amino acids. In germline, CDR1 is MNHEY, CDR2 SMNVEV (reference sequence). The CDR3 region is CASSLVAGVDKQYF.

This rearrangement joins TRBV5-1 to TRBJ2-1; without DNA, the TCRdb call of TRBD2 cannot be checked. Germline V lookup: CDR1 SGHRS, CDR2 YFSETQ. The CDR3 is 17 residues long. CDR3 protein: CASSGLVLAIPYNEQFF.

V usage is TRBV29-1 and J usage is TRBJ2-3. The CDR3 is 16 residues long. Per germline, CDR1 SQVTM and CDR2 ANQGSEA. The CDR3 loop reads CSVEGSGFQSTDTQYF.

The chain is built from TRBV12-3 or TRBV12-4 and TRBJ2-2; TCRdb indicates TRBD1, and absent DNA this call remains unverified. This CDR3 has 20 residues. The CDR3 spells CASRPSMGQGASKGTGELFF.

V and J are TRBV5-1 and TRBJ2-1; TCRdb's D call of TRBD1 is untestable without DNA. CDR3 length: 14 amino acids. The germline V gene encodes CDR1 SGHRS and CDR2 YFSETQ. The CDR3 sequence: CASSLGTRGIEQFF.

This chain uses TRBV27 with TRBJ2-5; TCRdb designates TRBD2, a call that cannot be tested without DNA. Germline V gives CDR1 MNHEY, CDR2 SMNVEV (reference sequence). The CDR3 has 13 amino acids. CDR3 sequence reads: CASTSLGRETQYF.